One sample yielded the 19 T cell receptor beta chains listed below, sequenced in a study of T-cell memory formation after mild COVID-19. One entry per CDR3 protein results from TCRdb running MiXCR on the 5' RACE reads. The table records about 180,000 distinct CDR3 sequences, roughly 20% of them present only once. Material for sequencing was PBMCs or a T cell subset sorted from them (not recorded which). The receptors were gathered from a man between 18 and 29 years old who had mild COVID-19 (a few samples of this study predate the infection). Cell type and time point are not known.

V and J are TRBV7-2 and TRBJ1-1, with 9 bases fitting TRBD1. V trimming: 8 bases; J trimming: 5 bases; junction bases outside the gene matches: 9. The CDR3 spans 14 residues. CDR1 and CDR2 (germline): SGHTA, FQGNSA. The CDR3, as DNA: TGTGCCAGCTCCGCGCGACAGGGGGTAACTGAAGCTTTCTTT. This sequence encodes CASSARQGVTEAFF.

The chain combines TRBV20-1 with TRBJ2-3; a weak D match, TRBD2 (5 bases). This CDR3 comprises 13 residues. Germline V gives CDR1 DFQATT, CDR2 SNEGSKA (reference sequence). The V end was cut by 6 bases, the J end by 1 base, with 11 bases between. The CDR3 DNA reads TGCAGTGCCAACGTCGGGGGCACAGATACGCAGTATTTT. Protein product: CSANVGGTDTQYF.

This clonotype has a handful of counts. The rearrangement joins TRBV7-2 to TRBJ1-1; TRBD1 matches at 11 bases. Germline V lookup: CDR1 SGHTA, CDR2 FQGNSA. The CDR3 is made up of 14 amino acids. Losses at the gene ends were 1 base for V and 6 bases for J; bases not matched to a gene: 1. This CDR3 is CASSLGTGGSEAFF. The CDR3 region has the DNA TGTGCCAGCAGCTTAGGGACAGGGGGCTCTGAAGCTTTCTTT.

The CDR3 sequence is CASSLEQARGQPQHF. In DNA, the CDR3 is TGTGCCAGCAGCTTAGAACAGGCCCGCGGTCAGCCCCAGCATTTT. The chain joins TRBV7-2 to TRBJ1-5; possible D gene TRBD1, 5 bases. CDR1 is SGHTA, CDR2 FQGNSA, per germline. The V end was cut by 1 base, the J end by 6 bases, with 13 bases between. The CDR3 totals 15 residues.

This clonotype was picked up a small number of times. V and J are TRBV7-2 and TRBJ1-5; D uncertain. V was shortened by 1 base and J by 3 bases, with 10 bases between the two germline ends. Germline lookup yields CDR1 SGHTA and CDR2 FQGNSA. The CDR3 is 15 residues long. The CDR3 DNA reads TGTGCCAGCAGCTTAGAAGCCCTTACCAATCAGCCCCAGCATTTT. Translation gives CASSLEALTNQPQHF.

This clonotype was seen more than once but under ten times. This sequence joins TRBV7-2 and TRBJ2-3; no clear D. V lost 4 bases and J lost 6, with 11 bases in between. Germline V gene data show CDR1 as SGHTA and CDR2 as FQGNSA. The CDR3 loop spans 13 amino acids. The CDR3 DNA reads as TGTGCCAGCAGCTCCGTCTTGGGTGATACGCAGTATTTT. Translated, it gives CASSSVLGDTQYF.

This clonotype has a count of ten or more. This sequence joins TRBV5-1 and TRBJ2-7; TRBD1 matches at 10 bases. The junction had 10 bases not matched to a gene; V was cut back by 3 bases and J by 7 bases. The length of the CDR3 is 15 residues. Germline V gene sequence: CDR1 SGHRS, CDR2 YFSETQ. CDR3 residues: CASSSGTGVRFEQYF. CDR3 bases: TGCGCCAGCAGCTCCGGGACAGGGGTCCGTTTTGAGCAGTACTTC.

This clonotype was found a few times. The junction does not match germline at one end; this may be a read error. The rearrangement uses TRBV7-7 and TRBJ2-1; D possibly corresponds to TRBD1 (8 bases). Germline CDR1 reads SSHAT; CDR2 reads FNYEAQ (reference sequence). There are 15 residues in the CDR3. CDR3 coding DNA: TGTGCTAGCAGTCCCAGGACAGGGACTAATAGTGAGCAGTTCTTC. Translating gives CASSPRTGTNSEQFF. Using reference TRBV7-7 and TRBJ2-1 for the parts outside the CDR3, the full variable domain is GAGVSQSPRYKVTKRGQDVTLRCDPISSHATLYWYQQALGQGPEFLTYFNYEAQPDKSGLPSDRFSAERPEGSISTLTIQRTEQRDSAMYRCASSPRTGTNSEQFFGPGTRLTVL.

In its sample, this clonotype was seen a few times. The CDR3 DNA sequence: TGTGCCAGCAGCCTCCGGGGATGGGGCACTGAAGCTTTCTTT. This translates into CASSLRGWGTEAFF. This sequence joins TRBV3-1 and TRBJ1-1; D is unresolved. CDR1 is LGHDT, CDR2 YNNKEL, per germline (reference sequence). V lost 4 bases to trimming and J lost 4 bases, with 13 bases between them. The CDR3 is 14 residues long.

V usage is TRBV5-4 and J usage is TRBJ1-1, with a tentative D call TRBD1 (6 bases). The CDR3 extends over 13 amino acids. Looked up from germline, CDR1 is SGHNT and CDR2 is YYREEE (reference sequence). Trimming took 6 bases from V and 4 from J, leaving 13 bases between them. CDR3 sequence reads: CASIQGLGTEAFF. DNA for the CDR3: TGTGCCAGCATACAGGGATTGGGCACTGAAGCTTTCTTT.

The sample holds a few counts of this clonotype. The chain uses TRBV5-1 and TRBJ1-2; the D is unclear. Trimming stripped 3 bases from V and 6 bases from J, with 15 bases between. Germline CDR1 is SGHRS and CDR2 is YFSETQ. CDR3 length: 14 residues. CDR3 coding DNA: TGCGCCAGCAGCTCCTCCCTCTCTGGGGATGGCTACACCTTC. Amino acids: CASSSSLSGDGYTF.

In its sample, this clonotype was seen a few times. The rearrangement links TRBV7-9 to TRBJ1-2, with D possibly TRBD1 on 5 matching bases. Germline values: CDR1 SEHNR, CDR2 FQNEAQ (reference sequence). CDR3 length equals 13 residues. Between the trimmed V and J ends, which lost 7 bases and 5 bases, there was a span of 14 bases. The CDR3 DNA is TGTGCCAGCACCATGGGCAGGGAGTATGGCTACACCTTC. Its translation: CASTMGREYGYTF.

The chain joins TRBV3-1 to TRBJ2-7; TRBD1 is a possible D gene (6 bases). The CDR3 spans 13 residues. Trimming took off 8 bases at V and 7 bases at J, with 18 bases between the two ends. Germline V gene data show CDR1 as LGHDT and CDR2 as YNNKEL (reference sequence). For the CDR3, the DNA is TGTGCCAGCGGCTTGGGCAGGGGTAAGGAGCAGTACTTC. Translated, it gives CASGLGRGKEQYF.

CDR3 sequence reads: CASSVEQGRTQYF. The CDR3 DNA reads TGTGCCAGCAGCGTAGAACAGGGCAGGACCCAGTACTTC. The V call is TRBV9, the J call TRBJ2-5, with D perhaps TRBD1 (6 bases). The V gene's germline CDR1 is SGDLS and CDR2 YYNGEE. The CDR3 consists of 13 residues. V was trimmed by 0 bases and J by 7 bases, leaving 10 bases between them.

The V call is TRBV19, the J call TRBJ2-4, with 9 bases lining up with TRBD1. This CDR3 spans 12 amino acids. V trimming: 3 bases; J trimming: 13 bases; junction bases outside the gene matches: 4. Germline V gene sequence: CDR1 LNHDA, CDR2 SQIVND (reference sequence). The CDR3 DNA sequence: TGTGCCAGTAGTATTCAGACAGGGGGGCAGTACTTC. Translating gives CASSIQTGGQYF.

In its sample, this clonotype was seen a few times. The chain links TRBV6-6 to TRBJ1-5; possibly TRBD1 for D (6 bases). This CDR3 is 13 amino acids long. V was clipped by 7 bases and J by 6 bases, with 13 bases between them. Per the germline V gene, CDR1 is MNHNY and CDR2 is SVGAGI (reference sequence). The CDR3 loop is CASTGEEGQPQHF. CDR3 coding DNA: TGTGCCAGCACAGGGGAAGAAGGTCAGCCCCAGCATTTT.

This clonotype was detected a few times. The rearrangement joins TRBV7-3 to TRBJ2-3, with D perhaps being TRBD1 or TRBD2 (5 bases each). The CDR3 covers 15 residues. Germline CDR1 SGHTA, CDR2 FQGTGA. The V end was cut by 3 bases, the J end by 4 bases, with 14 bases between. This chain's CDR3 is CASSLDGAVADTQYF. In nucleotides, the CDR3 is TGTGCCAGCAGCTTGGACGGGGCTGTCGCAGATACGCAGTATTTT.

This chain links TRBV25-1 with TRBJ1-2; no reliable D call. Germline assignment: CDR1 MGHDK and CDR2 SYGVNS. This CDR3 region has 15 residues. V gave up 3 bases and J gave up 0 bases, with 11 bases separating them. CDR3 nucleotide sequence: TGTGCCAGCAGTGATCCAGGACTGGCTAACTATGGCTACACCTTC. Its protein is CASSDPGLANYGYTF.

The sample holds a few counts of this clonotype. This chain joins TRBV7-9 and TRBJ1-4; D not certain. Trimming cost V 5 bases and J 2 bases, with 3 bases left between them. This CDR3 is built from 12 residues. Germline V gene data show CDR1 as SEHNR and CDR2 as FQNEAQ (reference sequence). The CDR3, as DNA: TGTGCCAGCAGCGATACTAATGAAAAACTGTTTTTT. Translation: CASSDTNEKLFF.